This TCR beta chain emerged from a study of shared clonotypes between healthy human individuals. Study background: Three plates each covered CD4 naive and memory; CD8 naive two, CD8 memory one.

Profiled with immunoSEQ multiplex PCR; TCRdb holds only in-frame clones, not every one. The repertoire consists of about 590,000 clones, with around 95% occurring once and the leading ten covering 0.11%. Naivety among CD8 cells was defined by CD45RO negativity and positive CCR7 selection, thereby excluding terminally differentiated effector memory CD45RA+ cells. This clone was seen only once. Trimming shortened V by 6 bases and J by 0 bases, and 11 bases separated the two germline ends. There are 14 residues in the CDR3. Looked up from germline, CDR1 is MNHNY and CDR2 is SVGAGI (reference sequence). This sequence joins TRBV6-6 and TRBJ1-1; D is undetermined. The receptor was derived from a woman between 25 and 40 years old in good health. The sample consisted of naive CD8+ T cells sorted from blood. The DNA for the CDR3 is TGTGCCAGCAGCACCGGACCCATGAACACTGAAGCTTTCTTT. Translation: CASSTGPMNTEAFF.